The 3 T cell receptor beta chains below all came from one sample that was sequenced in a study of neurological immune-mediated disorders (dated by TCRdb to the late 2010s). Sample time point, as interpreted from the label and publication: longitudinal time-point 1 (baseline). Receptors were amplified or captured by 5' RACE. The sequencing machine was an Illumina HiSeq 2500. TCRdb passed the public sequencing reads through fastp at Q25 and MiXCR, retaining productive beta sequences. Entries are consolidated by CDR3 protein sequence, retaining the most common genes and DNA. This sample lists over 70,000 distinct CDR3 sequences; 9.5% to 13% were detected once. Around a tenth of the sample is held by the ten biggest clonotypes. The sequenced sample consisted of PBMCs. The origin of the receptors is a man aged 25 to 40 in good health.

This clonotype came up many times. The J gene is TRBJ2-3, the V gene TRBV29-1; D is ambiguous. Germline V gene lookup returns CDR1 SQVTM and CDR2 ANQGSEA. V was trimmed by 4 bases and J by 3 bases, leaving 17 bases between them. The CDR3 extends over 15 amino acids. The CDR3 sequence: CSVGRTSATTDTQYF. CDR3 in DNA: TGCAGCGTTGGCCGAACATCGGCCACAACAGATACGCAGTATTTT.

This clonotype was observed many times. Here the CDR3 DNA reads TGTGCCAGCAGCACCAGCGCTGCGAACACCGGGGAGCTGTTTTTT. Protein: CASSTSAANTGELFF. The V and J genes are TRBV9 and TRBJ2-2, with no clear D. The V and J ends lost 4 bases and 0 bases respectively, with 10 bases between them. CDR1 and CDR2 from the germline V gene are SGDLS and YYNGEE. The length of the CDR3 is 15 residues.

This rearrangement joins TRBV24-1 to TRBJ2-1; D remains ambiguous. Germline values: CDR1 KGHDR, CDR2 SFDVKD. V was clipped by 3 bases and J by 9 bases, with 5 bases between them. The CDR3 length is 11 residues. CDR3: CATSDNVEQFF. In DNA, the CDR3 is TGTGCCACCAGTGATAACGTTGAGCAGTTCTTC.